This T cell receptor beta chain was retrieved from a study of blood T cell repertoires in COVID-19. Study at large: The analysed material was cDNA or gDNA that came from T cells, B-cell-depleted T cells, or PBMCs.

V was trimmed by 2 bases and J by 10 bases, leaving 12 bases between them. The CDR3 sequence is 14 residues long. Germline values: CDR1 MNHNY, CDR2 SVGAGI (reference sequence). Data came from immunoSEQ multiplex PCR; TCRdb stores just in-frame clones and leaves some out. This sample has just over 95,000 clones, with 90% found just once. The TCR originated in a man aged 55 to 70 with acute or convalescent COVID-19. The sample was peripheral blood. V is TRBV6-6 and J is TRBJ1-6, with D possibly matching TRBD1 (5 bases). The chain's CDR3 is CASSYPGGGSPLHF. The CDR3 bases are TGTGCCAGCAGTTACCCGGGGGGAGGCTCACCCCTCCACTTT.